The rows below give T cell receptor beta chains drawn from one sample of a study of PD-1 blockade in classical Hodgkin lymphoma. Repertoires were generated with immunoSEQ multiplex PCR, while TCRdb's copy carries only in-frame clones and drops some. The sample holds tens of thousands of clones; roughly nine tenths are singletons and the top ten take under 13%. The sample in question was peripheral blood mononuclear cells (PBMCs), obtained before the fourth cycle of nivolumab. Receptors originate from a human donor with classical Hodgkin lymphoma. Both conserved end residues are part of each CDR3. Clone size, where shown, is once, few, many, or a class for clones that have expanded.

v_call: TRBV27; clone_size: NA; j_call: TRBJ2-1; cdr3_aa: CASRYKNEQFF
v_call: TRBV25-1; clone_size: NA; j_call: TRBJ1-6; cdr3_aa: CASRAPNSPLHF
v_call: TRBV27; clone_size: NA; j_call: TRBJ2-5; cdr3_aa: CASRNDYAQETQYF
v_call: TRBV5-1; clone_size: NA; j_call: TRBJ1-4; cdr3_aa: CASSPRGPQLNEKLFF
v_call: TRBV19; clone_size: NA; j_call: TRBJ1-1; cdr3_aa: CASSAQTVNTEAFF
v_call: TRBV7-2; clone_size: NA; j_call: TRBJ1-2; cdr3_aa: CASSRGPSNYGYTF
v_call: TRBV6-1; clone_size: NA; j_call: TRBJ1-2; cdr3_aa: CASIGHVYYGYTF
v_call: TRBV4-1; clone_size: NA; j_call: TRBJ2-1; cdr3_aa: CASSQPSDGNEQFF
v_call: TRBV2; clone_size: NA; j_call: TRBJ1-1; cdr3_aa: CASSEGGTNTEAFF
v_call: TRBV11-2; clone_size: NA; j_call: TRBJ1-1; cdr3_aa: CASSSTRSGPARAEAFF
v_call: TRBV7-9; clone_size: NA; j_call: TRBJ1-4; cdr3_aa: CASSHGGFELFF
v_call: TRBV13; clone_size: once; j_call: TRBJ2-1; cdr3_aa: CASSLTSPLTKQFF
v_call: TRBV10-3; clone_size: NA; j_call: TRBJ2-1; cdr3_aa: CAILRGGYNEQFF
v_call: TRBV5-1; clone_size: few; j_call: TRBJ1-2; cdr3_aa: CASSTDGKRYTF
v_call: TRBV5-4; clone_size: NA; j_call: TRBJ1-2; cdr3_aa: CASSLEGRVCAF
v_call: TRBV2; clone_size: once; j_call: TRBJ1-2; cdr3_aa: CASNLWGENYGYTF
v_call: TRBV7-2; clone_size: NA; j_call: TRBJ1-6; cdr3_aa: CASSLAPGMNSPLHF
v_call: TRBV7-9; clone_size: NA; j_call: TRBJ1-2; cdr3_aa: CASSFGQGSSYGYTF
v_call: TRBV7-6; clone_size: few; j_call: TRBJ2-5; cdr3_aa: CASSPGSGRGAETQYF
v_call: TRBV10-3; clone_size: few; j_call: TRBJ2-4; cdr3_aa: CAITGDAAKNIQYF
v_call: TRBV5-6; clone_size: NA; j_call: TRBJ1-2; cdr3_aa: CASSLEYSGGGYTF
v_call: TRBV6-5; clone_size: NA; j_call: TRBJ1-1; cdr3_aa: CASSSLDGLKGTEAFF
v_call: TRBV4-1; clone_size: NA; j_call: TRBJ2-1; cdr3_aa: CASSQPRGGYNEQFF
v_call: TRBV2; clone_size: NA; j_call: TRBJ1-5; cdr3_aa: CASSQRNQPQHF
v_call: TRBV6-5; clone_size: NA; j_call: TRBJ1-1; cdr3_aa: CASRRLGAEAFF
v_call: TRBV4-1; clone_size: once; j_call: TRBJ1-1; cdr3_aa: CASSLNQGFTEAFF
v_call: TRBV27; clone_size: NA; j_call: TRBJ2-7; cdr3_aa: CASSLLAGAYEQYF
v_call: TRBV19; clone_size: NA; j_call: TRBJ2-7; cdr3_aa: CASALGNEQYF
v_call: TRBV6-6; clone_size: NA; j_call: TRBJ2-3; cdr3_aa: CASSLQGTDTQYF
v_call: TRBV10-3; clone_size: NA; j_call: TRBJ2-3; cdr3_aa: CAISEDRGADTQYF
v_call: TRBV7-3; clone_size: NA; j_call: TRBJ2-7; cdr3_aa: CASSPSPSGASYEQYF
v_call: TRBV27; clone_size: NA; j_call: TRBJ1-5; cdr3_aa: CASSIIGQPQHF
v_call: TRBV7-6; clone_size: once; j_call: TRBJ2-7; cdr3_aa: CASSRSSSGGGYEQYF
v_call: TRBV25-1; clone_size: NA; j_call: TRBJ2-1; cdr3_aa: CASTDPGTSGYNEQFF
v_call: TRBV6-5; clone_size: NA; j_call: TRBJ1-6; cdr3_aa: CASSYSTGGSSPLHF
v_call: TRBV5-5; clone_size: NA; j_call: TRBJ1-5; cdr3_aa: CASSLPGRNQPQHF
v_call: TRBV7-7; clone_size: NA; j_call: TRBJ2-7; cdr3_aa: CASSQPPRRIFPYEQYF
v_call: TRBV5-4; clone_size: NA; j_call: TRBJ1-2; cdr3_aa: CASSLEQGLGYTF
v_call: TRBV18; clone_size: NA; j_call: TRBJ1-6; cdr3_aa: CASSPTLGGMDSPLHF
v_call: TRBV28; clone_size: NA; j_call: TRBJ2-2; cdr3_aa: CASRLLAGRNTGELFF
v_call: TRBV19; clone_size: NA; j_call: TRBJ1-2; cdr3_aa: CASSPDVRHYGYTF
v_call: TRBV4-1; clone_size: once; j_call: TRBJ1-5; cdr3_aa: CASSPGQNSNQPQHF
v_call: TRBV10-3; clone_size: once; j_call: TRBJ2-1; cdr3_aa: CAISESGRGGWEQFF
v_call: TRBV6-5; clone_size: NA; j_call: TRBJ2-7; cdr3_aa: CASSYGTDGREQYF
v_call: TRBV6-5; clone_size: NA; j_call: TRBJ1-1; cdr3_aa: CASSYSEGTEAFF
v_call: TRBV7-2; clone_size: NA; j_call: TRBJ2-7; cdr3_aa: CASSFYTKGRVYEQYF